This T cell receptor (beta chain) was recorded in a study of T cells expressing NK-cell markers. Reprocessing the 5' RACE reads, TCRdb reports a single entry for every CDR3 protein and omits DNA. The listing records some 140,000 distinct CDR3 sequences. As to this clonotype: Its antigen remains unknown.

Overall study findings and caveats: Also leading the CD3+CD56-NKG2C+ fraction in a few donors were these clonotypes.

The germline V gene encodes CDR1 SQVTM and CDR2 ANQGSEA. The CDR3 covers 13 residues. The clonotype was recovered from a woman in her forties or fifties in good health. This chain connects TRBV29-1 to TRBJ1-1; TCRdb designates TRBD1, a call that cannot be tested without DNA. The specimen sequenced was blood T cells: a sorted CD56 or NKG2C T cell subset, CD4+ or CD8+ T cells, or bulk PBMC T cells (not recorded which). CDR3 protein: CSVAPGTDREAFF.